Listed here are 18 T cell receptor beta chains from one sample, sequenced in a study of control samples from healthy donors and cancer patients. Measured with immunoSEQ multiplex PCR; TCRdb has only the in-frame clones, and not every one. Among about 160,000 clones listed, around 96% were seen once. What was sequenced was blood. Receptors were obtained from a woman in her forties in good health.

This chain connects TRBV10-3 to TRBJ1-1, with D hard to call. The CDR3 is 13 amino acids. Looked up from germline, CDR1 is ENHRY and CDR2 is SYGVKD. V lost 8 bases and J lost 0, with 10 bases in between. The CDR3 nucleotides read TGTGCCATCGGTGGCAGAGTGAACACTGAAGCTTTCTTT. It yields the protein CAIGGRVNTEAFF.

The J gene is TRBJ1-2, the V gene TRBV10-1; TRBD1 is a possible D gene (6 bases). Deletions cut 9 bases from V and 2 bases from J, with 13 bases between. Germline CDR1 WNHNN, CDR2 SYGVQD (reference sequence). The CDR3 consists of 13 residues. CDR3 sequence reads: CARDSLKNYGYTF. CDR3 in DNA: TGCGCCAGGGACAGTCTAAAAAACTATGGCTACACCTTC.

The chain joins TRBV2 to TRBJ2-7, with 7 bases fitting TRBD2. The CDR3 is 14 residues long. With 8 bases clipped from V and 6 bases from J, the junction kept 13 bases outside the gene matches. The germline gives CDR1 SNHLY, CDR2 FYNNEI. CDR3 residues: CASSPGRSLSEQYF. Here the CDR3 DNA reads TGTGCCAGCTCCCCCGGGAGGAGTCTGAGCGAGCAGTACTTC.

The rearrangement uses TRBV28 and TRBJ1-1; 11 bases are a match to TRBD1. Germline V lookup: CDR1 MDHEN, CDR2 SYDVKM. The V segment lost 2 bases and the J segment 4 bases; nucleotides outside the gene matches: 6. The CDR3 loop spans 16 amino acids. The CDR3 coding sequence is TGTGCCAGCAGTTTAGGGGACAGGGGGGAGGCCACTGAAGCTTTCTTT. Protein sequence: CASSLGDRGEATEAFF.

This chain connects TRBV11-3 to TRBJ2-1; D gene uncertain. The V and J ends lost 5 bases and 6 bases respectively, with 8 bases between them. CDR1 and CDR2 (germline): SGHNT, YENEEA. The CDR3 spans 12 residues. For the CDR3, the DNA is TGTGCCAGCAGCAAGGATGCCAATGAGCAGTTCTTC. It is translated as CASSKDANEQFF.

The genes are TRBV3-1 (or the pseudogene TRBV3-2) and TRBJ1-6; unclear D gene. There are 17 residues in the CDR3. Germline loops: CDR1 LGHDT, CDR2 YNNKEL (reference sequence). With 1 base removed from V and 0 bases from J, the gap between germline ends came to 10 bases. The CDR3 region is CASSQAVRSSYNSPLHF. CDR3 coding DNA: TGTGCCAGCAGCCAAGCAGTCAGGAGCTCCTATAATTCACCCCTCCACTTT.

The chain joins TRBV3-1 (or the pseudogene TRBV3-2) to TRBJ2-7; D not resolved. The V end was cut by 0 bases, the J end by 3 bases, with 6 bases between. CDR1 is LGHDT, CDR2 YNNKEL, per germline (reference sequence). This CDR3 region has 13 residues. The CDR3 region is CASSQDMVYEQYF. CDR3 nucleotide sequence: TGTGCCAGCAGCCAAGACATGGTCTACGAGCAGTACTTC.

This clone has only one observation. This chain uses TRBV19 with TRBJ2-1, with 12 bases fitting TRBD2. Germline lookup yields CDR1 LNHDA and CDR2 SQIVND (reference sequence). The V gene end was trimmed by 6 bases and the J gene end by 3 bases; junction bases not matched to a gene: 3. The CDR3 contains 15 residues. The CDR3 nucleotides read TGTGCCAGTAGCCGACTAGCGGGGGTCTACAATGAGCAGTTCTTC. Translating gives CASSRLAGVYNEQFF.

The chain has TRBV5-1 and TRBJ2-3; D might be TRBD1 (5 bases). Trimming took off 1 base at V and 2 bases at J, with 8 bases between the two ends. The CDR3 is 14 residues long. From germline, CDR1 is SGHRS and CDR2 YFSETQ. CDR3 in DNA: TGCGCCAGCAGCTTGAACAGGCCCACAGATACGCAGTATTTT. This translates into CASSLNRPTDTQYF.

This rearrangement joins TRBV4-3 to TRBJ2-3, with D possibly TRBD2 on 5 matching bases. Trimming took 0 bases from V and 0 from J, leaving 10 bases between them. The CDR3 consists of 16 residues. Germline lookup yields CDR1 LGHNA and CDR2 YSLEER. CDR3 region: CASSQDGDWSTDTQYF. As DNA, the CDR3 is TGCGCCAGCAGCCAAGACGGGGATTGGAGCACAGATACGCAGTATTTT.

The V call is TRBV10-3, the J call TRBJ1-1, with D possibly TRBD1 on 5 matching bases. From germline, CDR1 is ENHRY and CDR2 SYGVKD. CDR3 length: 14 amino acids. V lost 2 bases to trimming and J lost 3 bases, with 10 bases between them. CDR3 protein: CAISERGEDTEAFF. The CDR3 DNA reads as TGTGCCATCAGTGAGCGGGGGGAAGACACTGAAGCTTTCTTT.

In this sample, this clone turned up a few times. The chain is built from TRBV10-3 and TRBJ1-1, with D perhaps TRBD1 (5 bases). The CDR3 extends over 13 amino acids. From germline, CDR1 is ENHRY and CDR2 SYGVKD. Trimming stripped 4 bases from V and 1 base from J, with 7 bases between. DNA for the CDR3: TGTGCCATCAGTGGACAGCGGAACACTGAAGCTTTCTTT. Translated, it gives CAISGQRNTEAFF.

V and J are TRBV9 and TRBJ2-3, with D unresolved. V lost 1 base, J lost 5 bases, and 5 bases lay in between. The CDR3 sequence is 12 residues long. From germline, CDR1 is SGDLS and CDR2 YYNGEE. The CDR3 sequence is CASSVWEDTQYF. DNA for the CDR3: TGTGCCAGCAGCGTATGGGAAGATACGCAGTATTTT.

The chain combines TRBV4-2 with TRBJ2-2; TRBD2 matches 7 bases. The CDR3 is made up of 18 amino acids. From germline, CDR1 is LGHNA and CDR2 YNFKEQ. V lost 4 bases to trimming and J lost 2 bases; unmatched junction nucleotides: 13. The CDR3 DNA sequence: TGTGCCAGCAGCCTCCGTTGGCTAGCGGATAAAAACACCGGGGAGCTGTTTTTT. Translated: CASSLRWLADKNTGELFF.

The V gene is TRBV5-4, the J gene TRBJ2-7, with 7 bases lining up with TRBD2. The V gene end was trimmed by 4 bases and the J gene end by 5 bases; junction bases not matched to a gene: 6. The CDR3 consists of 13 residues. Looked up from germline, CDR1 is SGHNT and CDR2 is YYREEE (reference sequence). For the CDR3, the DNA is TGTGCCAGCAGCCAGAGCGGGACTGACGAGCAGTACTTC. Its protein product is CASSQSGTDEQYF.

The chain uses TRBV12-5 and TRBJ2-7; D may correspond to TRBD1 or TRBD2 (5 bases each). This CDR3 contains 16 residues. Germline lookup yields CDR1 LGHNT and CDR2 FRNRAP. V lost 0 bases to trimming and J lost 2 bases, with 14 bases between them. DNA of the CDR3: TGTGCTAGTGGTTTGGTACTAGGACACCTACCCTACGAGCAGTACTTC. This gives the protein CASGLVLGHLPYEQYF.

The genes are TRBV19 and TRBJ1-1; D ambiguous. The CDR3 sequence is 13 residues long. V lost 4 bases and J lost 0, with 6 bases in between. From germline, CDR1 is LNHDA and CDR2 SQIVND (reference sequence). In DNA, the CDR3 is TGTGCCAGTAGTACCGGGATGAACACTGAAGCTTTCTTT. Translation: CASSTGMNTEAFF.

The chain is built from TRBV6-2 or TRBV6-3 and TRBJ2-3; 10 bases are shared with TRBD2. V was clipped by 0 bases and J by 6 bases; unmatched bases: 18. CDR3 length: 20 residues. CDR1 is MNHEY and CDR2 is SVGEGT in the germline V gene. CDR3 DNA: TGTGCCAGCAGTTACTCCGGGGTGTTAGCGGGGGGCCCGGGGTCCGATACGCAGTATTTT. It is translated as CASSYSGVLAGGPGSDTQYF.